These 19 T cell receptor beta chains originate from one sample sequenced in a study of blood T cells in healthy people across ages. For the second PCR, which ran for about 6 to 11 cycles, a sample-barcoded 5' primer and a J-beta primer mix were used. TCRdb recomputed calls from the 5' RACE reads with MiXCR, one row per CDR3 protein. The sample lists around 1,800,000 distinct CDR3 sequences; 39% were seen once. Sample: blood. These receptors were taken from a human donor in good health.

The chain is built from TRBV3-1 and TRBJ1-1; no clear D. The germline gives CDR1 LGHDT, CDR2 YNNKEL (reference sequence). The CDR3 runs to 15 residues. Trimming removed 0 bases at V and 0 bases at J, with 8 bases between. In nucleotides, the CDR3 is TGTGCCAGCAGCCAAGAGTCTTCAATGAACACTGAAGCTTTCTTT. Translated, it gives CASSQESSMNTEAFF.

V usage is TRBV7-6 and J usage is TRBJ1-1; weak D call: TRBD1 (5 bases). This CDR3 region has 15 residues. Looked up from germline, CDR1 is SGHVS and CDR2 is FNYEAQ. Between the trimmed V and J ends, which lost 4 bases and 4 bases, there was a span of 16 bases. Written as DNA, the CDR3 is TGTGCCAGCAGCTCTCAGGCCACCGGGGGCACTGAAGCTTTCTTT. Its translation: CASSSQATGGTEAFF.

This clonotype was observed a few times. One junction end does not reproduce the germline sequence, and a read error may be involved. The gene calls are TRBV11-1 and TRBJ1-1, with TRBD1 as a possible D gene (5 bases). The CDR3 is made up of 12 amino acids. Germline values: CDR1 SGHAT, CDR2 FQDESV (reference sequence). CDR3 region: CASNLGTREAFF. The CDR3 nucleotides read TGTGCCAGCAACTTAGGGACCAGAGAAGCTTTCTTT.

The V call is TRBV5-1, the J call TRBJ1-2, with a weak D call TRBD1 (6 bases). This CDR3 region has 13 residues. Germline assignment: CDR1 SGHRS and CDR2 YFSETQ. Trimming cost V 5 bases and J 3 bases, with 11 bases left between them. The CDR3 DNA sequence: TGCGCCAGCAGGGAAGGGGGGGACTATGGCTACACCTTC. This translates into CASREGGDYGYTF.

The CDR3 nucleotides are TGTGCCAGCAGCTTACTAGCGGGGGGGCTAATCAATGAGCAGTTCTTC. Translated, it gives CASSLLAGGLINEQFF. The genes are TRBV11-2 and TRBJ2-1; 12 bases line up with TRBD2. The CDR3 has 16 amino acids. With 2 bases clipped from V and 6 bases from J, the junction kept 5 bases outside the gene matches. Germline assignment: CDR1 SGHAT and CDR2 FQNNGV.

This clonotype was detected only a few times. The chain has TRBV4-3 and TRBJ2-1, with D perhaps TRBD2 (5 bases). There are 17 residues in the CDR3. The germline CDR1 and CDR2 sequences are LGHNA and YSLEER. V was pared by 4 bases and J by 4 bases, with 20 bases between. The CDR3 sequence is CASSPLTRRLPYNEQFF. The CDR3 DNA sequence: TGCGCCAGCAGCCCCCTCACCCGGAGGCTACCGTACAATGAGCAGTTCTTC.

The chain links TRBV12-3 or TRBV12-4 to TRBJ2-7; TRBD2 is a possible D gene (6 bases). Trimming took off 5 bases at V and 0 bases at J, with 17 bases between the two ends. CDR3 length: 16 residues. The CDR3 reads CASSRLGGLDSYEQYF. DNA of the CDR3: TGTGCCAGCAGTCGACTTGGGGGACTTGACTCCTACGAGCAGTACTTC.

About this clonotype itself: One end of the junction does not line up with germline, which may come from a read error. This chain joins TRBV4-3 and TRBJ2-3; 9 bases line up with TRBD2. The CDR3 has 16 amino acids. The germline V gene encodes CDR1 LGHNA and CDR2 YSLEER. The CDR3 sequence is CAGSQGLAGRPPTQYF. CDR3 nucleotide sequence: TGCGCCGGCAGCCAAGGGCTAGCGGGGCGTCCCCCTACGCAGTATTTT.

Concerning this clonotype: A much bigger clone sits one base away, suggesting this may be a read error. The chain joins TRBV10-3 to TRBJ2-5; D not certain. This CDR3 contains 12 residues. Trimming removed 3 bases at V and 5 bases at J, with 7 bases between. The germline V gene has CDR1 ENHRY and CDR2 SYGVKD. CDR3 region: CAISDAGETQYF. CDR3 DNA sequence: TGTGCCATCAGTGACGCTGGGGAGACCCAGTACTTC.

The chain links TRBV7-2 to TRBJ1-2; weak D call: TRBD1 (5 bases). The germline V and J ends were trimmed by 0 bases and 0 bases, with 11 bases remaining between them. The length of the CDR3 is 16 residues. CDR1 and CDR2 from the germline V gene are SGHTA and FQGNSA. The CDR3 loop is CASSLAGGGANYGYTF. Written as DNA, the CDR3 is TGTGCCAGCAGCTTAGCGGGCGGGGGGGCTAACTATGGCTACACCTTC. The full variable domain, rest sourced from reference TRBV7-2 and TRBJ1-2, is GAGVSQSPSNKVTEKGKDVELRCDPISGHTALYWYRQSLGQGLEFLIYFQGNSAPDKSGLPSDRFSAERTGGSVSTLTIQRTQQEDSAVYLCASSLAGGGANYGYTFGSGTRLTVV.

V is TRBV7-9 and J is TRBJ2-1; D gene uncertain. From germline, CDR1 is SEHNR and CDR2 FQNEAQ (reference sequence). The CDR3 runs to 16 residues. V gave up 5 bases and J gave up 2 bases, with 16 bases separating them. In DNA form, the CDR3 reads TGTGCCAGCAGCCCATCCCGGCAGAGCGCCTACAATGAGCAGTTCTTC. This codes for CASSPSRQSAYNEQFF.

The rearrangement links TRBV6-6 to TRBJ1-6; 8 nucleotides match TRBD1. CDR1 is MNHNY, CDR2 SVGAGI, per germline (reference sequence). CDR3 size: 14 residues. Unmatched junction bases numbered 3, after V lost 6 bases and J lost 5 bases. The CDR3 sequence: CASRRQGNNSPLHF. In DNA, the CDR3 is TGTGCCAGCAGGAGACAGGGGAATAATTCACCCCTCCACTTT.

This clonotype showed up just a few times. This chain uses TRBV5-1 with TRBJ1-4; 7 nucleotides line up with TRBD1. Germline values: CDR1 SGHRS, CDR2 YFSETQ. The CDR3 sequence is 15 residues long. J gave up 6 bases and V 0 bases, and 5 bases lay outside the gene matches. The CDR3 nucleotides are TGCGCCAGCAGCTTGGCCAGGGGGGAAGATGAAAAACTGTTTTTT. It translates to CASSLARGEDEKLFF.

This clonotype has just a few counts. V gene TRBV7-2 combines with J gene TRBJ1-1, with D possibly TRBD1 on 5 matching bases. CDR3 length equals 16 residues. V was trimmed by 3 bases and J by 5 bases, leaving 19 bases between them. CDR1 is SGHTA and CDR2 is FQGNSA in the germline V gene. The CDR3 nucleotides read TGTGCCAGCAGCTTTCCCGGCGTACGGGGCAAAACTGAAGCTTTCTTT. Translation gives CASSFPGVRGKTEAFF.

V gene TRBV5-1 combines with J gene TRBJ2-5; possible D gene TRBD1, 8 bases. The DNA end is more similar to TRBJ2-7, so the J call may be wrong. This CDR3 has 14 residues. Germline V gene sequence: CDR1 SGHRS, CDR2 YFSETQ. CDR3 DNA sequence: TGCGCCAGCAGCCGACAGGGGAGGGATTACGAGCAGTACTTC. Protein sequence: CASSRQGRDYEQYF.

This clonotype turned up a few times. The rearrangement links TRBV7-2 to TRBJ1-4; D ambiguous. CDR1 is SGHTA and CDR2 is FQGNSA in the germline V gene. The length of the CDR3 is 14 residues. Trimming took 4 bases from V and 8 from J, leaving 14 bases between them. CDR3 DNA: TGTGCCAGCAGCTCTGCACGACGTGAGGAAAAACTGTTTTTT. This sequence encodes CASSSARREEKLFF.

The chain uses TRBV5-6 and TRBJ2-5; D not resolved. V lost 4 bases and J 3 bases, leaving 16 bases between the germline ends. The germline V gene encodes CDR1 SGHDT and CDR2 YYEEEE. This CDR3 has 15 residues. CDR3 protein: CASSARDPVKETQYF. In DNA, the CDR3 is TGTGCCAGCAGCGCTAGAGACCCGGTAAAAGAGACCCAGTACTTC. The full variable domain, its missing parts supplied by reference TRBV5-6 and TRBJ2-5, is DAGVTQSPTHLIKTRGQQVTLRCSPKSGHDTVSWYQQALGQGPQFIFQYYEEEERQRGNFPDRFSGHQFPNYSSELNVNALLLGDSALYLCASSARDPVKETQYFGPGTRLLVL.

The CDR3 loop reads CASSQDRGRKNYGYTF. The CDR3 coding sequence is TGTGCCAGCAGCCAAGATAGGGGCCGTAAGAACTATGGCTACACCTTC. The J gene is TRBJ1-2, the V gene TRBV4-2; weak D call: TRBD1 (5 bases). The CDR3 runs 16 residues. The V gene lost 0 bases and the J gene lost 2 bases, with 13 bases spanning the gap. Germline V CDR1 and CDR2: LGHNA, YNFKEQ.

The chain is built from TRBV15 and TRBJ2-7; no clear D gene. With 2 bases removed from V and 2 bases from J, the gap between germline ends came to 16 bases. Germline CDR1 reads LNHNV; CDR2 reads YYDKDF (reference sequence). CDR3 length equals 16 residues. CDR3 in DNA: TGTGCCACCAGCAGACCCTCCCGACATGGCACCTACGAGCAGTACTTC. It specifies CATSRPSRHGTYEQYF.